This T cell receptor (beta chain) was recorded in a study of blood T cell repertoires in COVID-19. The overall study: PBMCs, B-cell-depleted T cells, or T cells were the source of the cDNA or gDNA that made up the material.

In the original processing: Amplified reference gene primers provided the basis for estimating nucleated cell counts. Libraries were prepared by immunoSEQ multiplex PCR; TCRdb keeps only in-frame clonotypes and omits some of them. V and J calls plus clone size are reproduced from that table; the DNA served to infer D and trimming. The table lists 150,000 to 200,000 clones, 89% of them singletons. The germline V gene encodes CDR1 LGHDT and CDR2 YNNKEL (reference sequence). Trimming took off 1 base at V and 4 bases at J, with 14 bases between the two ends. This CDR3 has 16 amino acids. This receptor was taken from a woman between 18 and 29 years old who had recovered from COVID-19. The genes are TRBV3-1 (or the pseudogene TRBV3-2) and TRBJ1-3; the D gene is possibly TRBD1 (5 bases). The material sequenced was PBMCs or T cells enriched from blood (not recorded which). CDR3 DNA sequence: TGTGCCAGCAGCCAAGGGGCAGGGCTGGGAGGAAACACCATATATTTT. Protein sequence: CASSQGAGLGGNTIYF.